Following are 9 T cell receptor beta chains from one sample sequenced in a study of CD8+ T cells in alopecia areata. cDNA reverse transcribed from extracted RNA served as the sequencing template. Here immunoSEQ multiplex PCR was the method, and the copy in TCRdb shows in-frame clones only, minus some. The sample yields over 150,000 clones, around three fifths seen once. The specimen was CD8+ T cells sorted from blood. These receptors all come from a human donor in good health.

V and J are TRBV7-9 and TRBJ2-7; D might be TRBD2 (7 bases). Germline CDR1 is SEHNR and CDR2 is FQNEAQ (reference sequence). The CDR3 is 15 amino acids. With 0 bases removed from V and 6 bases from J, the gap between germline ends came to 15 bases. The CDR3 DNA reads TGTGCCAGCAGCTTAGCAGCGGGACACCTTGGCGAGCAGTACTTC. This sequence encodes CASSLAAGHLGEQYF.

The CDR3 DNA reads as TGTGCCAGCAGCGCCAGGTGGGATGAGCAGTTCTTC. Its translation is CASSARWDEQFF. The V call is TRBV7-2, the J call TRBJ2-1; D gene ambiguous. The CDR3 spans 12 residues. Germline-derived CDR1 and CDR2 are SGHTA and FQGNSA. V dropped 5 bases and J dropped 8 bases, with 10 bases sitting between them.

This rearrangement joins TRBV7-9 to TRBJ1-2; D gene ambiguous. This CDR3 is 13 amino acids long. The germline gives CDR1 SEHNR, CDR2 FQNEAQ (reference sequence). V dropped 3 bases and J dropped 4 bases, with 9 bases sitting between them. The CDR3 here is CASSFSDVYGYTF. CDR3 DNA sequence: TGTGCCAGCAGCTTTTCTGATGTCTATGGCTACACCTTC.

The chain links TRBV29-1 to TRBJ1-1; D is unclear. The CDR3 runs 10 residues. Germline V gene data show CDR1 as SQVTM and CDR2 as ANQGSEA. The V end was cut by 0 bases, the J end by 8 bases, with 4 bases between. The CDR3 DNA follows: TGCAGCGTTGAAGATCGGGAAGCTTTCTTT. The encoded protein is CSVEDREAFF.

There are many counts of this clone. Mismatch with germline at one junction end may stem from a read error. This chain connects TRBV27 to TRBJ1-1; 10 bases match TRBD1. The germline V gene encodes CDR1 MNHEY and CDR2 SMNVEV (reference sequence). The CDR3 is made up of 12 amino acids. CDR3 DNA sequence: TGTGCCAGCAGTTCCCCGGGACAGGGGCTCAACTTT. Translated, it gives CASSSPGQGLNF.

CDR3 DNA sequence: TGTGCCACCAGCAATCAAAACGTGGATACGCAGTATTTT. Amino acids: CATSNQNVDTQYF. The chain links TRBV15 to TRBJ2-3; no clear D gene. The germline V and J ends were trimmed by 4 bases and 6 bases, with 11 bases remaining between them. This CDR3 has 13 residues. Germline V gives CDR1 LNHNV, CDR2 YYDKDF (reference sequence).

This clone turned up a few times. In the same sample, other DNA sequences code for this CDR3. The rearrangement uses TRBV19 and TRBJ1-1, with D uncertain. Germline loops: CDR1 LNHDA, CDR2 SQIVND (reference sequence). The V and J ends lost 3 bases and 7 bases respectively, with 6 bases between them. This CDR3 region has 11 residues. The CDR3 loop reads CASSIGGEAFF. CDR3 nucleotides: TGTGCCAGTAGTATCGGCGGTGAAGCTTTCTTT.

The V gene is TRBV11-2, the J gene TRBJ2-7; D gene uncertain. The CDR3 is 14 amino acids. CDR1 is SGHAT, CDR2 FQNNGV, per germline. V was cut by 1 base and J by 6 bases, with 13 bases left in between. CDR3 region: CASSLGVTGPEQYF. CDR3 sequence (DNA): TGTGCCAGCAGCTTAGGGGTCACCGGCCCCGAGCAGTACTTC.

J is TRBJ2-1 and V is TRBV2; 8 bases are shared with TRBD1. Unmatched junction bases numbered 9, after V lost 4 bases and J lost 7 bases. The CDR3 runs to 15 residues. Per germline, CDR1 SNHLY and CDR2 FYNNEI. The CDR3 is CASSGVQGAWNEQFF. The DNA for the CDR3 is TGTGCCAGCAGTGGGGTTCAGGGGGCTTGGAATGAGCAGTTCTTC.